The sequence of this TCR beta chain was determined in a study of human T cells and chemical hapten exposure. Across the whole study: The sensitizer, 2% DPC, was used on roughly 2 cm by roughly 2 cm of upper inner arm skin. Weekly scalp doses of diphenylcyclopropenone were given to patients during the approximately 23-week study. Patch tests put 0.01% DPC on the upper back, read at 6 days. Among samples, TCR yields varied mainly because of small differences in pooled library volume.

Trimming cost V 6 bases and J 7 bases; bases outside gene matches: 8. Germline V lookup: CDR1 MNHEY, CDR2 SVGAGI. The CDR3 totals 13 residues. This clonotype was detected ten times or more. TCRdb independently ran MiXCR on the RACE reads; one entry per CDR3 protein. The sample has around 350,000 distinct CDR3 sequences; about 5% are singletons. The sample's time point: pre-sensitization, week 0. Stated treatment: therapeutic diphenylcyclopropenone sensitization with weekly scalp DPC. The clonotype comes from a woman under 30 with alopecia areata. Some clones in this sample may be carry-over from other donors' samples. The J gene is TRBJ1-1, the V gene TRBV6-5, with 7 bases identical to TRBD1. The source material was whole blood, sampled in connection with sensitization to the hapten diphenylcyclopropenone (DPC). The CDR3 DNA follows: TGTGCCAGCAGCCGCGGGACAGTTAGTGAAGCTTTCTTT. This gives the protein CASSRGTVSEAFF.